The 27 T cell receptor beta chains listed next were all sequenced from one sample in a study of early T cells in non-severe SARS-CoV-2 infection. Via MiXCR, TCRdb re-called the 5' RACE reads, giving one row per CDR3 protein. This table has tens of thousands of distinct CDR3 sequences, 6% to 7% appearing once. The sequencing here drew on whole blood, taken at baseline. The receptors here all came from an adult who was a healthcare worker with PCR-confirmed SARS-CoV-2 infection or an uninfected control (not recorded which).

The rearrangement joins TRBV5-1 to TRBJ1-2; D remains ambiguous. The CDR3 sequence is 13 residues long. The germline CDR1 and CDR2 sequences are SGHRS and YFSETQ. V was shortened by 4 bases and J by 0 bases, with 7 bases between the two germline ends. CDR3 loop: CASSTDPNYGYTF. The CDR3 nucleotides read TGCGCCAGCAGCACAGATCCTAACTATGGCTACACCTTC.

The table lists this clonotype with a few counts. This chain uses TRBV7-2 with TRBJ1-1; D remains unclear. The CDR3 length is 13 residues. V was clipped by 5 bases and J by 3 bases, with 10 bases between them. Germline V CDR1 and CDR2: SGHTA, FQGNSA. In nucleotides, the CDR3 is TGTGCCAGCAGCCCCCTAGCGGACACTGAAGCTTTCTTT. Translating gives CASSPLADTEAFF.

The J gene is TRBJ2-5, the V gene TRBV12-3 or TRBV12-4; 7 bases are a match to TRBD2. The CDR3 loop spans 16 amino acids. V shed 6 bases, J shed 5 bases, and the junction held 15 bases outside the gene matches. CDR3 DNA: TGTGCCAGCAGCCTCGCTACCGGGAGGTCGGGGGAGACCCAGTACTTC. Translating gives CASSLATGRSGETQYF.

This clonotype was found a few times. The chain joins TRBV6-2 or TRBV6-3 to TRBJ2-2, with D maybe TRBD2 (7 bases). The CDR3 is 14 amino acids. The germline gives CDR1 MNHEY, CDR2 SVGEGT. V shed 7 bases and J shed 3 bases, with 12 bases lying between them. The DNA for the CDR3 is TGTGCCAGCACGGGGGGCATGGACACCGGGGAGCTGTTTTTT. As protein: CASTGGMDTGELFF.

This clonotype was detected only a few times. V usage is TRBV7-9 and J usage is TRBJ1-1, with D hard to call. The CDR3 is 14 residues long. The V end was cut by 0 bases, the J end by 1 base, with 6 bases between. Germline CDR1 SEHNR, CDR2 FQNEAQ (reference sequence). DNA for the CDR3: TGTGCCAGCAGCTTAGCGTTAGCGAACACTGAAGCTTTCTTT. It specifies CASSLALANTEAFF.

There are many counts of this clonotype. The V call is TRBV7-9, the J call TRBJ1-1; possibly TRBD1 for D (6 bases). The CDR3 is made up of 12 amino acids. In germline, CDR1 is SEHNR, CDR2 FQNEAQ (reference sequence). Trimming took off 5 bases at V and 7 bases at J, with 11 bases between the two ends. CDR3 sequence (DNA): TGTGCCAGCAGCCTAGAACAGGGTGAAGCTTTCTTT. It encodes CASSLEQGEAFF. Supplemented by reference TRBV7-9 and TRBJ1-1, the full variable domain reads DTGVSQNPRHKITKRGQNVTFRCDPISEHNRLYWYRQTLGQGPEFLTYFQNEAQLEKSRLLSDRFSAERPKGSFSTLEIQRTEQGDSAMYLCASSLEQGEAFFGQGTRLTVV.

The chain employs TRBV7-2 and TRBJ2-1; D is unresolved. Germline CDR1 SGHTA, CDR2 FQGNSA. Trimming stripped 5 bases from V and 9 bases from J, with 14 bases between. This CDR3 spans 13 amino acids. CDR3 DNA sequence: TGTGCCAGCAGCCCGTACATTACTGTTGAGCAGTTCTTC. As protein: CASSPYITVEQFF.

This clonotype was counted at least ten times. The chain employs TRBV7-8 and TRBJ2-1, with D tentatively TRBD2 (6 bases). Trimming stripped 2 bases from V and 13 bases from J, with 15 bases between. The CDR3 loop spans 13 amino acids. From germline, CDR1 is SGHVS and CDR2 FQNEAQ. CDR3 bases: TGTGCCAGCAGCTTATTTAGGAGGGAAGTACAGTTCTTC. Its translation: CASSLFRREVQFF. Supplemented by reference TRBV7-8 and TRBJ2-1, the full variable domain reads GAGVSQSPRYKVAKRGQDVALRCDPISGHVSLFWYQQALGQGPEFLTYFQNEAQLDKSGLPSDRFFAERPEGSVSTLKIQRTQQEDSAVYLCASSLFRREVQFFGPGTRLTVL.

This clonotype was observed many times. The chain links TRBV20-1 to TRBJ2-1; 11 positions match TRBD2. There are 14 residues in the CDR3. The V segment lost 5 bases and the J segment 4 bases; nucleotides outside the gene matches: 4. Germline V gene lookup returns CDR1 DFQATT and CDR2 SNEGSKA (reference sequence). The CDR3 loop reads CSASGTSGYNEQFF. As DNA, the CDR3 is TGCAGTGCTTCCGGGACTAGCGGTTACAATGAGCAGTTCTTC.

The CDR3 nucleotides are TGTGCCAGCAGCTCCGCGACTAGCAGGCGGCATGAGCAGTTCTTC. This codes for CASSSATSRRHEQFF. This chain uses TRBV11-2 with TRBJ2-1; 7 bases fit TRBD2. The ends lost 4 bases at V and 8 bases at J; junction bases unmatched: 11. CDR3 length equals 15 residues. From germline, CDR1 is SGHAT and CDR2 FQNNGV.

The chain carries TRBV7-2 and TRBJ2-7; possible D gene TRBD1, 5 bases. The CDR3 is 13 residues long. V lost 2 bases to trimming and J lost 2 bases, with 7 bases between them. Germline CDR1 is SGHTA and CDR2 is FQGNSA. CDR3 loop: CASSLKGTYEQYF. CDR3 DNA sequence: TGTGCCAGCAGCTTAAAGGGGACCTACGAGCAGTACTTC.

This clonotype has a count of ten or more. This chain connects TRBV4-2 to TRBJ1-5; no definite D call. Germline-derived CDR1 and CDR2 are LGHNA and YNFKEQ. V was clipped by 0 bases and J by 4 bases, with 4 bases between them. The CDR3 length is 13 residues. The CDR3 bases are TGTGCCAGCAGCCAAGACGGTAATCAGCCCCAGCATTTT. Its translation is CASSQDGNQPQHF.

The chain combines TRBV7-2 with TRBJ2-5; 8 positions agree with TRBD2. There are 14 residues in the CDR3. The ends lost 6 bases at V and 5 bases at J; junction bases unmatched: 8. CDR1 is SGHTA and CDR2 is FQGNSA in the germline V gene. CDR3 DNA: TGTGCCAGCAGTTTGGCGGGGGGCTTGGAGACCCAGTACTTC. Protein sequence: CASSLAGGLETQYF.

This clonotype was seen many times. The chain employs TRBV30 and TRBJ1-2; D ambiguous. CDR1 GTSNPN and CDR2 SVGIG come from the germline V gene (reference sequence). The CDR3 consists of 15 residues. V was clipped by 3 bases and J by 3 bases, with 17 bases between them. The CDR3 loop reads CAWSVMGSTYYGYTF. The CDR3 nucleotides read TGTGCCTGGAGCGTGATGGGCAGCACCTACTATGGCTACACCTTC.

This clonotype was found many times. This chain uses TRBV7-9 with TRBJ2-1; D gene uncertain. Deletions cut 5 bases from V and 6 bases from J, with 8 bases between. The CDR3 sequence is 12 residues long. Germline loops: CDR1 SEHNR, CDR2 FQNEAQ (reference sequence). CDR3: CASSPKGNEQFF. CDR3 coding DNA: TGTGCCAGCAGCCCTAAGGGCAATGAGCAGTTCTTC.

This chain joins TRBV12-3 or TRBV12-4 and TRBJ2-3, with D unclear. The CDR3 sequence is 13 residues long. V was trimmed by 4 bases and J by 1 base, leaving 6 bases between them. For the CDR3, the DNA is TGTGCCAGCAGTTCGACCGGCACAGATACGCAGTATTTT. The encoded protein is CASSSTGTDTQYF.

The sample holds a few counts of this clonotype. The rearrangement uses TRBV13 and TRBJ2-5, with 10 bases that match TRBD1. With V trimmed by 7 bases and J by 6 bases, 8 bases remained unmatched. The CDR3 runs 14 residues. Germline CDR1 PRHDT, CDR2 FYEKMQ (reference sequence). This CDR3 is CASTPGTGVQTQYF. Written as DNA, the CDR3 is TGTGCCAGCACGCCCGGGACAGGGGTGCAGACCCAGTACTTC. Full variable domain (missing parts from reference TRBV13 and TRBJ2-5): AAGVIQSPRHLIKEKRETATLKCYPIPRHDTVYWYQQGPGQDPQFLISFYEKMQSDKGSIPDRFSAQQFSDYHSELNMSSLELGDSALYFCASTPGTGVQTQYFGPGTRLLVL.

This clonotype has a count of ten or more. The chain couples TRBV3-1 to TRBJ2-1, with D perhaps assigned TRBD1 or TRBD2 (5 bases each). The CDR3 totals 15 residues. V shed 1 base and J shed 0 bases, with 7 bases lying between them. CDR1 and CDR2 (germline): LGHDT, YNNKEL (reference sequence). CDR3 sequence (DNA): TGTGCCAGCAGCCAAGCGGGGACCTCCTACAATGAGCAGTTCTTC. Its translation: CASSQAGTSYNEQFF.

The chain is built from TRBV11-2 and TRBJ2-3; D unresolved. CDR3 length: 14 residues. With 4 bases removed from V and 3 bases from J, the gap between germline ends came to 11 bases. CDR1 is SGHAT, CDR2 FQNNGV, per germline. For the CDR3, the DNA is TGTGCCAGCAGCTCCCTTCGGAGAACAGATACGCAGTATTTT. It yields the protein CASSSLRRTDTQYF.

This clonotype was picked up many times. CDR3 amino acids: CASSVGAGGNTEAFF. In DNA, the CDR3 is TGTGCCAGCAGTGTTGGAGCAGGAGGGAACACTGAAGCTTTCTTT. This chain links TRBV6-1 with TRBJ1-1; no definite D call. CDR1 MNHNS and CDR2 SASEGT come from the germline V gene. Trimming stripped 4 bases from V and 1 base from J, with 13 bases between. The length of the CDR3 is 15 residues.

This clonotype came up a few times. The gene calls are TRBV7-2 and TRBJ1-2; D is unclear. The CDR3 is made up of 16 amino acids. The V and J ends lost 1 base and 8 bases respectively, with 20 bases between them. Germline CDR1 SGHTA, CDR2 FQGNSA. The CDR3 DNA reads TGTGCCAGCAGCTTAGACCTTAGGTCCGACTATGCGGGCTACACCTTC. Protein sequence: CASSLDLRSDYAGYTF.

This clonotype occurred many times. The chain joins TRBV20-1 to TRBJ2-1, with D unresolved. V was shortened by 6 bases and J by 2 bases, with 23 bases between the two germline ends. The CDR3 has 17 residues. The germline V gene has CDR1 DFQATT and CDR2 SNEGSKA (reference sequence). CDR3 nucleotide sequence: TGCAGTGCCCAAAACTTCGCAGGCCAGCTCCCCTACAATGAGCAGTTCTTC. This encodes CSAQNFAGQLPYNEQFF.

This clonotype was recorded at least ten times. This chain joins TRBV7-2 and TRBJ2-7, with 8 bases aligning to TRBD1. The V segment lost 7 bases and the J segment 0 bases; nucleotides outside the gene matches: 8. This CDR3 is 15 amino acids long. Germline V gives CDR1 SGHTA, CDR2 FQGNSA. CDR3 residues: CASTKTGVDSYEQYF. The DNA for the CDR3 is TGTGCCAGCACCAAGACAGGGGTCGACTCCTACGAGCAGTACTTC.

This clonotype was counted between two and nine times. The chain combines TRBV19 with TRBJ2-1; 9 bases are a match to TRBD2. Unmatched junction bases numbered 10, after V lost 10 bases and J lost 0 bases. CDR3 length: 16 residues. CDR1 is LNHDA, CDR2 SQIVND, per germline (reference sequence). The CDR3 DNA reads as TGTGCCACCCAACGGGCGGGAGGGAGCTCCTACAATGAGCAGTTCTTC. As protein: CATQRAGGSSYNEQFF.

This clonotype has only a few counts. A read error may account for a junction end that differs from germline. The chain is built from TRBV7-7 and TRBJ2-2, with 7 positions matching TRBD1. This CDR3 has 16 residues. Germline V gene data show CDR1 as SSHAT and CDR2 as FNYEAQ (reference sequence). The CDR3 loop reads CASSQGTANRGGELFF. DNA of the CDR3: TGTGCTAGCAGCCAAGGGACAGCCAACCGAGGAGGGGAGCTGTTTTTT. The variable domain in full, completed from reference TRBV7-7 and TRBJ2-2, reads GAGVSQSPRYKVTKRGQDVTLRCDPISSHATLYWYQQALGQGPEFLTYFNYEAQPDKSGLPSDRFSAERPEGSISTLTIQRTEQRDSAMYRCASSQGTANRGGELFFGEGSRLTVL.

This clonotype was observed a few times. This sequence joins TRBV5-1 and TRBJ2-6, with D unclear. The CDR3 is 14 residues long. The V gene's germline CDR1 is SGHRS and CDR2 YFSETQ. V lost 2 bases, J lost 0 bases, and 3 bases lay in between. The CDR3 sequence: CASSFYSGANVLTF. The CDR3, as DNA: TGCGCCAGCAGCTTTTACTCTGGGGCCAACGTCCTGACTTTC.

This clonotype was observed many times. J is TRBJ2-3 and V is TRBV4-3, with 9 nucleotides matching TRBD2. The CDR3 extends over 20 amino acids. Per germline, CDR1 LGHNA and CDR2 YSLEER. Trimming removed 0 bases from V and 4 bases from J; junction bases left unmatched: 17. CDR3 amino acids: CASSQEMGSGGRLSSDTQYF. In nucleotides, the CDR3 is TGCGCCAGCAGCCAAGAAATGGGGAGCGGGGGGCGCTTGTCGTCAGATACGCAGTATTTT.